Below are 18 T cell receptor beta chains sequenced from a single sample in a study of persistence of HIV-infected CD4 T cells. The libraries were made with immunoSEQ version 4 in survey mode. TCRdb's copy holds only in-frame clones and misses some; the assay was immunoSEQ multiplex PCR. The sample holds more than 15,000 clones, almost 65% seen once. Stimulation used around 10 ug/mL lysate from CMV-infected fibroblasts. Responding CD4+ T cells were sorted by upregulation of both CD40 ligand and CD69. These receptors lack a known antigen. The sequenced sample was CD4+ T cells sorted from PBMCs after roughly 17-hour stimulation, obtained from a patient who received antiretroviral therapy. These receptors were obtained from an adult woman with HIV who was CMV-seropositive.

CDR3 DNA: TGTGCCAGCAGCAGATCTAGGGCGAACACTGAAGCTTTCTTT. This codes for CASSRSRANTEAFF. The chain combines TRBV7-2 with TRBJ1-1; unclear D gene. V was trimmed by 5 bases and J by 1 base, leaving 11 bases between them. The CDR3 length is 14 residues. CDR1 is SGHTA and CDR2 is FQGNSA in the germline V gene.

This clone is medium-sized by share. The rearrangement uses TRBV29-1 and TRBJ2-7; no clear D gene. CDR3 length: 12 amino acids. V lost 2 bases and J lost 3, with 8 bases in between. The germline gives CDR1 SQVTM, CDR2 ANQGSEA. The DNA for the CDR3 is TGCAGCGTTGAATCCCAGCGCTACGAGCAGTACTTC. Translation gives CSVESQRYEQYF.

The chain combines TRBV11-3 with TRBJ2-2; D uncertain. In germline, CDR1 is SGHNT, CDR2 YENEEA. The CDR3 totals 12 residues. Trimming pared 5 bases from V and 2 bases from J, leaving 3 bases between. CDR3 DNA sequence: TGTGCCAGCAGCGTAAACACCGGGGAGCTGTTTTTT. As protein: CASSVNTGELFF.

The chain recombines TRBV2 with TRBJ1-3; no reliable D call. The CDR3 totals 12 residues. The ends were cut back, 10 bases at V and 1 base at J, with 8 bases in the middle. Germline V gene lookup returns CDR1 SNHLY and CDR2 FYNNEI. The CDR3 loop reads CATGVSGNTIYF. CDR3 coding DNA: TGTGCCACCGGGGTGTCTGGAAACACCATATATTTT.

In DNA form, the CDR3 reads TGTGCCAGTAGTACCTTCGGGCAGGGGCAGCCCCAGCATTTT. This translates into CASSTFGQGQPQHF. V is TRBV19 and J is TRBJ1-5; weak D call: TRBD1 (6 bases). CDR1 and CDR2 from the germline V gene are LNHDA and SQIVND (reference sequence). There are 14 residues in the CDR3. V lost 4 bases and J 7 bases, leaving 14 bases between the germline ends.

The chain joins TRBV9 to TRBJ1-2, with 8 bases identical to TRBD1. The CDR3 extends over 15 amino acids. Germline V lookup: CDR1 SGDLS, CDR2 YYNGEE. V lost 4 bases to trimming and J lost 7 bases; unmatched junction nucleotides: 12. CDR3 sequence: CASSLTGQGGSGYTF. The CDR3 coding sequence is TGTGCCAGCAGCCTAACCGGACAGGGAGGGAGTGGCTACACCTTC. Drawing the rest from reference TRBV9 and TRBJ1-2, the complete variable domain is DSGVTQTPKHLITATGQRVTLRCSPRSGDLSVYWYQQSLDQGLQFLIQYYNGEERAKGNILERFSAQQFPDLHSELNLSSLELGDSALYFCASSLTGQGGSGYTFGSGTRLTVV.

This rearrangement joins TRBV29-1 to TRBJ1-1; D unclear. Trimming pared 4 bases from V and 6 bases from J, leaving 9 bases between. Germline V lookup: CDR1 SQVTM, CDR2 ANQGSEA. The CDR3 runs 11 residues. The DNA for the CDR3 is TGCAGCGTTGCAGGCAGCGCTGAAGCTTTCTTT. The encoded protein is CSVAGSAEAFF.

This clone showed up just a few times. J is TRBJ2-7 and V is TRBV19, with D possibly being TRBD1 (5 bases). V shed 3 bases and J shed 2 bases, with 11 bases lying between them. The CDR3 length is 14 residues. Germline CDR1 reads LNHDA; CDR2 reads SQIVND (reference sequence). The CDR3 sequence is CASSMTASTYEQYF. The CDR3 bases are TGTGCCAGTAGTATGACAGCTTCAACCTACGAGCAGTACTTC.

The CDR3 loop is CASSARDTNNSPLHF. The DNA for the CDR3 is TGTGCCAGCAGCGCAAGGGACACTAATAATTCACCCCTCCACTTT. This chain joins TRBV9 and TRBJ1-6, with a weak D call TRBD1 (6 bases). V was shortened by 3 bases and J by 5 bases, with 12 bases between the two germline ends. Germline CDR1 SGDLS, CDR2 YYNGEE. This CDR3 has 15 amino acids.

V gene TRBV5-1 combines with J gene TRBJ2-1; no clear D. Germline lookup yields CDR1 SGHRS and CDR2 YFSETQ. The CDR3 contains 13 residues. Trimming stripped 4 bases from V and 9 bases from J, with 14 bases between. This CDR3 is CASSPGQVFEQFF. The CDR3 DNA reads as TGCGCCAGCAGCCCAGGCCAGGTTTTTGAGCAGTTCTTC.

V is TRBV5-1 and J is TRBJ2-2, with D possibly matching TRBD2 (5 bases). Per the germline V gene, CDR1 is SGHRS and CDR2 is YFSETQ. V lost 0 bases and J 4 bases, leaving 13 bases between the germline ends. This CDR3 is 16 amino acids long. The CDR3 sequence is CASSLDLVSGTGELFF. The CDR3 DNA reads as TGCGCCAGCAGCTTGGATCTAGTCAGCGGCACCGGGGAGCTGTTTTTT.

This clone appeared once. The V and J genes are TRBV6-5 and TRBJ1-4, with D perhaps TRBD1 (5 bases). From germline, CDR1 is MNHEY and CDR2 SVGAGI. Trimming removed 8 bases at V and 5 bases at J, with 15 bases between. The CDR3 loop spans 14 amino acids. The CDR3 sequence is CASCLWGVNEKLFF. CDR3 sequence (DNA): TGTGCCAGCTGCTTGTGGGGGGTGAATGAAAAACTGTTTTTT.

J is TRBJ1-1 and V is TRBV4-2, with 8 bases lining up with TRBD1. V gave up 4 bases and J gave up 1 base; unmatched junction bases: 5. The CDR3 loop spans 15 amino acids. Germline-derived CDR1 and CDR2 are LGHNA and YNFKEQ. This CDR3 reads CASSPGGTGNTEAFF. In DNA form, the CDR3 reads TGTGCCAGCAGCCCCGGAGGGACAGGGAACACTGAAGCTTTCTTT.

This clone has only a few counts. V and J are TRBV28 and TRBJ2-1; 10 positions match TRBD1. The CDR3 is made up of 13 amino acids. Germline CDR1 MDHEN, CDR2 SYDVKM. Trimming at V came to 6 bases and at J to 8 bases, leaving 4 bases not matched to a gene. DNA for the CDR3: TGTGCCAGCAGACAGACAGGGGGCCATGAGCAGTTCTTC. This encodes CASRQTGGHEQFF.

The CDR3 region has the DNA TGTGCCAGCAGTGAAGCTCCGGGACAGGGAGATACGCAGTATTTT. Protein: CASSEAPGQGDTQYF. This chain links TRBV2 with TRBJ2-3, with 9 bases fitting TRBD1. V trimming: 0 bases; J trimming: 5 bases; junction bases outside the gene matches: 3. The V gene's germline CDR1 is SNHLY and CDR2 FYNNEI. The CDR3 spans 15 residues.

Written as DNA, the CDR3 is TGTGCCAGCAGTTTACGGCCTAATCAGCCCCAGCATTTT. Translated, it gives CASSLRPNQPQHF. The V gene is TRBV12-3 or TRBV12-4, the J gene TRBJ1-5, with D uncertain. Between the trimmed V and J ends, which lost 2 bases and 4 bases, there was a span of 6 bases. The CDR3 contains 13 residues.

The chain recombines TRBV6-6 with TRBJ1-5; D is possibly TRBD1 (5 bases). In germline, CDR1 is MNHNY, CDR2 SVGAGI (reference sequence). The CDR3 runs to 13 residues. Trimming left V 6 bases short and J 6 bases short, with 12 bases between. The CDR3 region is CASRSDSSQPQHF. CDR3 nucleotides: TGTGCCAGCAGGAGTGACAGCTCTCAGCCCCAGCATTTT.

V gene TRBV7-6 combines with J gene TRBJ2-3; TRBD2 matches at 10 bases. Trimming removed 1 base from V and 2 bases from J; junction bases left unmatched: 3. This CDR3 contains 16 residues. Germline CDR1 reads SGHVS; CDR2 reads FNYEAQ. Written as DNA, the CDR3 is TGTGCCAGCAGCTTAGGAGCGGGGGGGATCACAGATACGCAGTATTTT. Residues: CASSLGAGGITDTQYF.